Following are 21 T cell receptor beta chains from one sample sequenced in a study of OX40 agonist ivuxolimab in advanced cancers. Profiling relied on immunoSEQ multiplex PCR, and the TCRdb table lists in-frame clones only, not all of them. This sample has more than 45,000 clones, with less than 90% found just once. This sample comprised CD4+ or CD8+ T cells sorted from blood, obtained in a trial of the OX40 agonist ivuxolimab. The source is an adult with an advanced solid tumor such as melanoma, head and neck, liver or kidney cancer.

In this sample, this clone turned up a few times. The V call is TRBV15, the J call TRBJ2-1; D may be TRBD1 (5 bases). V lost 5 bases, J lost 5 bases, and 19 bases lay in between. This CDR3 is 16 amino acids long. Germline assignment: CDR1 LNHNV and CDR2 YYDKDF (reference sequence). The CDR3 sequence: CATSGMGRTLNNEQFF. For the CDR3, the DNA is TGTGCCACCAGCGGCATGGGGCGGACACTTAACAATGAGCAGTTCTTC.

The V call is TRBV5-4, the J call TRBJ2-7; TRBD1 is a possible D gene (6 bases). The CDR3 has 15 amino acids. Trimming pared 4 bases from V and 2 bases from J, leaving 16 bases between. The germline V gene encodes CDR1 SGHNT and CDR2 YYREEE (reference sequence). In nucleotides, the CDR3 is TGTGCCAGCAGCGATTGGACAGCCAGTACCTACGAGCAGTACTTC. As protein: CASSDWTASTYEQYF.

V gene TRBV6-1 combines with J gene TRBJ2-7; 7 nucleotides match TRBD2. Trimming removed 7 bases from V and 1 base from J; junction bases left unmatched: 10. CDR1 is MNHNS and CDR2 is SASEGT in the germline V gene. The CDR3 is 15 residues long. The CDR3 nucleotides are TGTGCCAGCATGAGAGCGGGGCTGGGGTCCTACGAGCAGTACTTC. Translation gives CASMRAGLGSYEQYF.

The table lists this clone with a count of one. The chain joins TRBV21-1 to TRBJ1-1. TRBV21-1 constitutes a pseudogene. The CDR3 totals 15 residues. The chain's CDR3 is CASSKSGGQNTEAFF. The CDR3 bases are TGTGCCAGCAGCAAAAGCGGGGGGCAGAACACTGAAGCTTTCTTT.

This chain uses TRBV19 with TRBJ1-2; possible D gene TRBD1, 5 bases. This CDR3 has 13 amino acids. The germline gives CDR1 LNHDA, CDR2 SQIVND (reference sequence). V was trimmed by 6 bases and J by 5 bases, leaving 13 bases between them. The CDR3 DNA sequence: TGTGCCAGTAGCCTGGGGCAGGAGTATGGCTACACCTTC. Translated: CASSLGQEYGYTF.

The chain combines TRBV19 with TRBJ1-4, with a possible D match to TRBD1 (5 bases). V dropped 2 bases and J dropped 8 bases, with 6 bases sitting between them. From germline, CDR1 is LNHDA and CDR2 SQIVND (reference sequence). The CDR3 totals 12 residues. In DNA form, the CDR3 reads TGTGCCAGTAGTATACAGGGCGAAAAACTGTTTTTT. As protein: CASSIQGEKLFF.

The chain couples TRBV4-1 to TRBJ1-2; D gene ambiguous. V was shortened by 0 bases and J by 4 bases, with 6 bases between the two germline ends. This CDR3 comprises 13 residues. Germline V CDR1 and CDR2: MGHRA, YSYEKL. CDR3 residues: CASSQDLGYGYTF. The CDR3 region has the DNA TGCGCCAGCAGCCAAGATCTCGGCTATGGCTACACCTTC.

J is TRBJ2-1 and V is TRBV7-8; possibly TRBD2 for D (5 bases). The CDR3 runs 13 residues. The ends were cut back, 5 bases at V and 9 bases at J, with 14 bases in the middle. From germline, CDR1 is SGHVS and CDR2 FQNEAQ. CDR3 residues: CASSRERVVEQFF. CDR3 bases: TGTGCCAGCAGCCGCGAGAGGGTAGTTGAGCAGTTCTTC.

This chain uses TRBV11-2 with TRBJ2-7; either TRBD1 or TRBD2 may fit D (5 bases each). The germline V and J ends were trimmed by 5 bases and 6 bases, with 14 bases remaining between them. This CDR3 is 13 amino acids long. In germline, CDR1 is SGHAT, CDR2 FQNNGV. The CDR3 spells CASSPRGAGEQYF. Written as DNA, the CDR3 is TGTGCCAGCAGCCCGAGAGGGGCGGGCGAGCAGTACTTC.

V is TRBV9 and J is TRBJ2-3; D remains ambiguous. The V gene lost 4 bases and the J gene lost 4 bases, with 7 bases spanning the gap. This CDR3 region has 12 residues. Germline V gene sequence: CDR1 SGDLS, CDR2 YYNGEE. CDR3 DNA: TGTGCCAGCAGCCAACTCGCAGATACGCAGTATTTT. Its protein is CASSQLADTQYF.

This chain connects TRBV6-1 to TRBJ2-2; D is unresolved. This CDR3 contains 11 residues. Trimming left V 7 bases short and J 7 bases short, with 7 bases between. Germline assignment: CDR1 MNHNS and CDR2 SASEGT. CDR3 in amino acids: CASKEIGELFF. CDR3 sequence (DNA): TGTGCCAGCAAGGAGATCGGGGAGCTGTTTTTT.

This clone is a singleton in its sample. The V gene is TRBV11-2, the J gene TRBJ1-1; D is ambiguous. V shed 2 bases and J shed 1 base, with 11 bases lying between them. The germline gives CDR1 SGHAT, CDR2 FQNNGV. This CDR3 is 15 amino acids long. CDR3 bases: TGTGCCAGCAGCTTAAGCGGACGCCGGAACACTGAAGCTTTCTTT. This encodes CASSLSGRRNTEAFF.

The chain couples TRBV6-6 to TRBJ1-5, with 8 bases fitting TRBD1. The germline V gene encodes CDR1 MNHNY and CDR2 SVGAGI (reference sequence). There are 13 residues in the CDR3. V was clipped by 6 bases and J by 4 bases; unmatched bases: 2. This CDR3 reads CASRWTGNQPQHF. DNA of the CDR3: TGTGCCAGCAGGTGGACAGGGAATCAGCCCCAGCATTTT.

This clone occurred a few times. V gene TRBV6-5 combines with J gene TRBJ2-5; possible D gene TRBD2, 6 bases. The germline V gene encodes CDR1 MNHEY and CDR2 SVGAGI. The CDR3 has 16 residues. V lost 2 bases to trimming and J lost 0 bases, with 13 bases between them. The CDR3 DNA sequence: TGTGCCAGCAGTTACATCACGGGAGCGAACCAAGAGACCCAGTACTTC. It encodes CASSYITGANQETQYF.

The chain uses TRBV7-9 and TRBJ2-7, with D tentatively TRBD1 (5 bases). This CDR3 spans 13 amino acids. Trimming removed 1 base from V and 5 bases from J, with 9 bases in between. CDR1 is SEHNR, CDR2 FQNEAQ, per germline (reference sequence). CDR3 residues: CASSLDRIHEQYF. In DNA, the CDR3 is TGTGCCAGCAGCTTAGACAGGATCCACGAGCAGTACTTC.

This rearrangement joins TRBV13 to TRBJ2-1; 10 positions agree with TRBD2. V lost 6 bases, J lost 4 bases, and 0 bases stayed unmatched. Per the germline V gene, CDR1 is PRHDT and CDR2 is FYEKMQ (reference sequence). The CDR3 is 13 residues long. The CDR3 sequence: CASRTSGYNEQFF. The CDR3 DNA follows: TGTGCCAGCAGGACTAGCGGGTACAATGAGCAGTTCTTC.

This chain uses TRBV7-2 with TRBJ2-1, with 8 nucleotides matching TRBD2. Trimming at V came to 5 bases and at J to 4 bases, leaving 7 bases not matched to a gene. Germline CDR1 reads SGHTA; CDR2 reads FQGNSA. This CDR3 region has 15 residues. The CDR3: CASSRGLDGYNEQFF. The DNA for the CDR3 is TGTGCCAGCAGCAGGGGACTAGATGGGTACAATGAGCAGTTCTTC.

The V and J genes are TRBV28 and TRBJ1-1, with 10 bases matching TRBD1. V lost 4 bases and J lost 4; bases outside the gene matches: 15. Per the germline V gene, CDR1 is MDHEN and CDR2 is SYDVKM. This CDR3 has 18 residues. DNA for the CDR3: TGTGCCAGCAGTTCACCTTACGCGGGACAGGGGATGTCCACTGAAGCTTTCTTT. Translated: CASSSPYAGQGMSTEAFF.

This chain joins TRBV6-1 and TRBJ1-2, with 7 bases that match TRBD1. CDR1 and CDR2 from the germline V gene are MNHNS and SASEGT. The CDR3 totals 14 residues. V shed 1 base and J 4 bases; nucleotides not matched to a gene: 3. CDR3 sequence reads: CASSEEWDSYGYTF. The CDR3 nucleotides read TGTGCCAGCAGTGAAGAATGGGACAGCTATGGCTACACCTTC.

The V and J genes are TRBV2 and TRBJ1-1; D not certain. CDR1 and CDR2 (germline): SNHLY, FYNNEI. The V and J ends lost 3 bases and 1 base respectively, with 12 bases between them. The CDR3 consists of 15 residues. The CDR3 sequence is CASSDGGLRNTEAFF. As DNA, the CDR3 is TGTGCCAGCAGTGACGGAGGACTGAGGAACACTGAAGCTTTCTTT.

This clone was seen more than once but under ten times. This sequence joins TRBV10-1 and TRBJ2-7, with D tentatively TRBD1 (7 bases). The length of the CDR3 is 14 residues. CDR1 and CDR2 (germline): WNHNN, SYGVQD (reference sequence). The germline V and J ends were trimmed by 2 bases and 7 bases, with 15 bases remaining between them. CDR3 nucleotide sequence: TGCGCCAGCAGTGAGCAGGAGGGGGCGAAGGAGCAGTACTTC. Encoded protein: CASSEQEGAKEQYF.